A selection of T cell receptor beta chains follows, all from one sample in a study of shared clonotypes between healthy human individuals. Repertoires were generated with immunoSEQ multiplex PCR, while TCRdb's copy carries only in-frame clones and drops some. The sample yields approximately 2.5 million clones, over 85% seen once. The source material was naive CD4+ T cells from PBMCs. The receptor set was obtained from a man between 18 and 29 years old in good health. Some clones in this sample may be carry-over from other donors' samples. Each CDR3 is given with its conserved first and last residue. The D gene is left open where the match is weak. Clone size, where shown, is once, few, many, or a class for clones that have expanded.

>NA|TRBV7-9|TRBJ2-2|TRBD2
CANGRLAGLDGELFF
TGTGCCAACGGGAGGCTAGCGGGACTGGACGGGGAGCTGTTTTTT
>NA|TRBV5-1|TRBJ2-1|TRBD2
CASSLGGRLYNEQFF
TGCGCCAGCAGCTTGGGCGGGAGGCTCTACAATGAGCAGTTCTTC
>NA|TRBV5-5|TRBJ2-3|NA
CASSDRGSTDTQYF
TGTGCCAGCAGCGACCGTGGTAGCACAGATACGCAGTATTTT
>NA|TRBV29-1|TRBJ2-1|TRBD2
CSADSGRAYNEQFF
TGCAGCGCCGATAGCGGGAGGGCTTACAATGAGCAGTTCTTC
>NA|TRBV27|TRBJ1-5|NA
CASSFLTQIGNQPQHF
TGTGCCAGCAGTTTTTTAACCCAGATTGGCAATCAGCCCCAGCATTTT
>NA|TRBV5-1|TRBJ1-2|NA
CASSVGQPPNYGYTF
TGCGCCAGCAGCGTAGGACAGCCGCCTAACTATGGCTACACCTTC
>few|TRBV28|TRBJ1-5|NA
CASSPTGGQPQHF
TGTGCCAGCAGCCCAACCGGGGGGCAGCCCCAGCATTTT
>once|TRBV7-2|TRBJ2-7|NA
CASSLRAPGGTQSFYEQYF
TGTGCCAGCAGCTTAAGGGCCCCTGGCGGGACCCAGTCCTTCTACGAGCAGTACTTC
>NA|TRBV7-2|TRBJ2-7|TRBD2
CASSSSGSHYEQYF
TGTGCCAGCAGCTCCAGCGGGAGTCACTACGAGCAGTACTTC
>once|TRBV7-2|TRBJ2-6|NA
CASSLLGGANVLTF
TGTGCCAGCAGCCTCTTGGGGGGGGCCAACGTCCTGACTTTC
>NA|TRBV19|TRBJ1-3|TRBD1
CASTGGRLGNTIYF
TGTGCCAGCACAGGGGGCAGACTTGGAAACACCATATATTTT
>NA|TRBV27|TRBJ2-7|TRBD2
CASSFGGRDGSYEQYF
TGTGCCAGCAGCTTTGGGGGGAGGGACGGGTCCTACGAGCAGTACTTC
>NA|TRBV7-2|TRBJ2-7|TRBD1
CASSLAPGQFYEQYF
TGTGCCAGCAGCTTAGCCCCGGGACAGTTCTACGAGCAGTACTTC